Given below is one TCR beta chain in context. The V segment lost 5 bases and the J segment 7 bases; nucleotides outside the gene matches: 10. Per the germline V gene, CDR1 is KGHDR and CDR2 is SFDVKD. The CDR3 extends over 15 amino acids. This entry comes from a study of T-cell memory formation after mild COVID-19. TCR alpha and TCR beta cDNA libraries carrying sample barcodes and UMIs were produced by 5'RACE using constant-segment primers. From the 5' RACE reads, TCRdb called clonotypes with MiXCR, one entry per CDR3 protein. Of around 200,000 distinct CDR3 sequences listed, about 27% were seen once; the top ten hold about an eighth.

This TCR was sampled from an adult woman who had mild COVID-19 (a few samples of this study predate the infection). Cell type and time point are not known. The V gene is TRBV24-1, the J gene TRBJ2-1; 7 nucleotides line up with TRBD2. The sample taken for sequencing was PBMCs or a T cell subset sorted from them (not recorded which). CDR3 loop: CATSVMAGEGNEQFF. CDR3 coding DNA: TGTGCCACCAGTGTTATGGCGGGGGAAGGGAATGAGCAGTTCTTC.